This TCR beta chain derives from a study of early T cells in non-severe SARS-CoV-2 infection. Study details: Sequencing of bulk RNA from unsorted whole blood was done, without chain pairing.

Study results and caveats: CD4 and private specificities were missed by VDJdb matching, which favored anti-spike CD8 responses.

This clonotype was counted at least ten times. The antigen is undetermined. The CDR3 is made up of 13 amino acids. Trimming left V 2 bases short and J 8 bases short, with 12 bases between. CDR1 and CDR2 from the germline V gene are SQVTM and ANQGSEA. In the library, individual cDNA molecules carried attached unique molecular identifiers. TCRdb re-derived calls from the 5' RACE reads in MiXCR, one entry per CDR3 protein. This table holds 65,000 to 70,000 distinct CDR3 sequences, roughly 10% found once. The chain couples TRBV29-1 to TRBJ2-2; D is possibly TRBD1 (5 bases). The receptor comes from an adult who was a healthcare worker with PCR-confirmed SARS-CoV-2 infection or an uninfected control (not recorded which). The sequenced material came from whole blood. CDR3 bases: TGCAGCGTTGAAATGGGGAACAGGGGGGAGCTGTTTTTT. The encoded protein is CSVEMGNRGELFF.